Listed here is a single T cell receptor (beta chain). Its matching antigen is unknown. The sample is drawn from a study of blood T cells in healthy people across ages. Notes on the study in general: Older individuals had lower TCR beta diversity per million T cells (the decline was roughly linear). Reliance upon unsorted PBMCs precluded definitive naive versus antigen-experienced comparison. Fewer expanded clones and more diversity marked long-lived versus aged donors.

The use of a sample-barcoded 5' primer and a J-beta primer mix characterized a second PCR of roughly 6 to 11 cycles. Sequencing recovered at least 3 million CDR3-containing paired-end reads from each sample. TCRdb passed the 5' RACE reads through MiXCR, listing each CDR3 protein once. The sample includes fewer than 900,000 distinct CDR3 sequences, around 40% seen only once; the top ten take 20% to 25%. CDR1 is LGHNA and CDR2 is YSLEER in the germline V gene. The length of the CDR3 is 16 residues. V gave up 0 bases and J gave up 5 bases; unmatched junction bases: 7. The sequenced material came from blood. The chain links TRBV4-3 to TRBJ1-2, with 9 bases matching TRBD1. The sequence derives from a woman aged 55-75 years in good health. The CDR3 reads CASSQDRTGAGYGYTF. DNA for the CDR3: TGCGCCAGCAGCCAAGATAGGACAGGGGCCGGTTATGGCTACACCTTC.